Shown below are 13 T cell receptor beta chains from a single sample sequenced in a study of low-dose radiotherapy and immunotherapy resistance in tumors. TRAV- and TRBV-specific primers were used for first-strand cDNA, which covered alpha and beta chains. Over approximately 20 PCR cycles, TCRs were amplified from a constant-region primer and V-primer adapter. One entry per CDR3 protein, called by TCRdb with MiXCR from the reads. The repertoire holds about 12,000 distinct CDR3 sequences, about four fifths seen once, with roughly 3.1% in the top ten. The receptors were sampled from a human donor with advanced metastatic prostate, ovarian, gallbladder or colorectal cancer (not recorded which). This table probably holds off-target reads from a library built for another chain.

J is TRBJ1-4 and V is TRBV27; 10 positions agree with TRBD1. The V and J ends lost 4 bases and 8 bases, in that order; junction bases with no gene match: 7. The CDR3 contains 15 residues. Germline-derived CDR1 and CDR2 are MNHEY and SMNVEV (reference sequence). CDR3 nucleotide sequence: TGTGCCAGCAGTTCCAGCCGGGACAGGGGAGAAAAACTGTTTTTT. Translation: CASSSSRDRGEKLFF.

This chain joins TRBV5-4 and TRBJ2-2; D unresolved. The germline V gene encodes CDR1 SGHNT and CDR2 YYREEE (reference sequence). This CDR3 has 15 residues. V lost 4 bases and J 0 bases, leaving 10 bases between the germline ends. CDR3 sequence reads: CASSGEPTNTGELFF. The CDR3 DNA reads TGTGCCAGCAGCGGAGAGCCAACGAACACCGGGGAGCTGTTTTTT.

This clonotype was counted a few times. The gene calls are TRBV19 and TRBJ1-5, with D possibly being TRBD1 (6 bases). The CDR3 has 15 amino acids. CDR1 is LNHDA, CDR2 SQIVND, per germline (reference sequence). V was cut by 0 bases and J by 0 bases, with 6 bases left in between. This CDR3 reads CASSIDRGSNQPQHF. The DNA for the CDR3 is TGTGCCAGTAGTATAGACAGGGGTAGCAATCAGCCCCAGCATTTT.

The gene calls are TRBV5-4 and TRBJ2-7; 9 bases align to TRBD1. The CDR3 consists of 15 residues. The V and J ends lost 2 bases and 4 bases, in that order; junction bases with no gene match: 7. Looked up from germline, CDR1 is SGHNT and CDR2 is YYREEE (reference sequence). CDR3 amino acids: CASSFPGTGMYEQYF. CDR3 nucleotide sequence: TGTGCCAGCAGCTTTCCCGGGACAGGGATGTACGAGCAGTACTTC.

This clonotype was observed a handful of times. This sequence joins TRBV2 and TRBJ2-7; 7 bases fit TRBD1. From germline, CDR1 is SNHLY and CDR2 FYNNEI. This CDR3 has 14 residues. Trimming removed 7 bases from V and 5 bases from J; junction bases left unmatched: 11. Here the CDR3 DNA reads TGTGCCAGCAAAAAGGGACAGATGGTGGACGAGCAGTACTTC. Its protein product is CASKKGQMVDEQYF.

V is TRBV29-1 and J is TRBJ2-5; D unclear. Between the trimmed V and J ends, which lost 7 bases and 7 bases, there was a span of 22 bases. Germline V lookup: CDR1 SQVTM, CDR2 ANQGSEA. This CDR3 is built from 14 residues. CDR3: CSAQTLMVGLTQYF. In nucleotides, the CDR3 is TGCAGCGCCCAGACCCTAATGGTTGGATTGACCCAGTACTTC. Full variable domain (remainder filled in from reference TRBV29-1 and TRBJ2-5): SAVISQKPSRDICQRGTSLTIQCQVDSQVTMMFWYRQQPGQSLTLIATANQGSEATYESGFVIDKFPISRPNLTFSTLTVSNMSPEDSSIYLCSAQTLMVGLTQYFGPGTRLLVL.

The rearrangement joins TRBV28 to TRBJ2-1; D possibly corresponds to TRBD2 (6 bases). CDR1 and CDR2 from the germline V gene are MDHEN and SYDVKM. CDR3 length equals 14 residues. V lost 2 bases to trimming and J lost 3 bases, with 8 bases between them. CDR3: CASSLPGDYNEQFF. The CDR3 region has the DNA TGTGCCAGCAGTTTACCGGGGGACTACAATGAGCAGTTCTTC.

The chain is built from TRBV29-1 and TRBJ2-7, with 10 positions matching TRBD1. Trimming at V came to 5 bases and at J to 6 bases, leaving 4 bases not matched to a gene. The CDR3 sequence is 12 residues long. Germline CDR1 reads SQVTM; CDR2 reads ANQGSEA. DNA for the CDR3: TGCAGCGTTAAGGGACAGGGGATCGAGCAGTACTTC. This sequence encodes CSVKGQGIEQYF.

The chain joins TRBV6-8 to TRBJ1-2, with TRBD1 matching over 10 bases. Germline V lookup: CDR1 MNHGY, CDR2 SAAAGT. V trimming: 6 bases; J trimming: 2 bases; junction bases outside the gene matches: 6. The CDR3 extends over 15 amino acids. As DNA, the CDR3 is TGTGCCAGCAGCCTGGACAGGGGGGGAAACTATGGCTACACCTTC. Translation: CASSLDRGGNYGYTF.

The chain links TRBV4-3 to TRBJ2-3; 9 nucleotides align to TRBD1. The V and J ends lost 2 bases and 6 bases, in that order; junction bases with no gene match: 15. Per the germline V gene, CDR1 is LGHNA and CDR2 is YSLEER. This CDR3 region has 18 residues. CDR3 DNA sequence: TGCGCCAGCAGCCAATTCCTGCCGGGACAGGGTCTCCGGGATACGCAGTATTTT. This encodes CASSQFLPGQGLRDTQYF.

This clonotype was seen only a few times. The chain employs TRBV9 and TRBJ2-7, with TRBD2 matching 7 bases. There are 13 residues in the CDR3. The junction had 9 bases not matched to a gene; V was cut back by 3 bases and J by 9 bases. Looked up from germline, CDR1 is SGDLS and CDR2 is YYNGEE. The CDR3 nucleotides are TGTGCCAGCAGCGCGGGAGCGGGGAAGGCGCAGTACTTC. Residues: CASSAGAGKAQYF.

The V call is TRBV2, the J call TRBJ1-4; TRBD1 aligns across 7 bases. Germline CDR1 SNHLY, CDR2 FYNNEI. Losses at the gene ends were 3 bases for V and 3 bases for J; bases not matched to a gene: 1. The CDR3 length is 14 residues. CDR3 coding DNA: TGTGCCAGCAGTGAGACAGGGCCTAATGAAAAACTGTTTTTT. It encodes CASSETGPNEKLFF.

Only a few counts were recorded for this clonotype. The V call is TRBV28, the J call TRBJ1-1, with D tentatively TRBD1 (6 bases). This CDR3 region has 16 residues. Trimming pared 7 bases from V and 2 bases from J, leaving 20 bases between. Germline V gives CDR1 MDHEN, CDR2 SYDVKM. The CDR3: CASTSGGVRGNTEAFF. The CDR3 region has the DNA TGTGCCAGCACCTCCGGAGGGGTCAGGGGTAACACTGAAGCTTTCTTT.